This T cell receptor beta chain derives from a study of T cell repertoires in cytomegalovirus infection. Study-level background: It was the public TCR beta signatures that indicated both CMV infection and matching HLA type. Findings and limits, study-wide: In two of eight donors, the top clonotype was HLA-C-restricted CMV-specific.

Via MiXCR, TCRdb re-called the reads, giving one row per CDR3 protein. Here the sample spans some 200,000 distinct CDR3 sequences, 35% to 40% being singletons. The V end lost 3 bases, the J end lost 5 bases, and 13 bases lay between the germline ends. The CDR3 contains 15 residues. CDR1 is LNHDA, CDR2 SQIVND, per germline (reference sequence). This clonotype is a singleton in its sample. Its antigen is unidentified. This clonotype originated in a human donor in good health (CMV status not recorded). Some clones in this sample may be carry-over from other donors' samples. Source: CD8+ T cells from cultured PBMCs, taken from culture after CMV antigen stimulation. The V and J genes are TRBV19 and TRBJ2-2; a weak D match, TRBD2 (5 bases). CDR3 protein: CASSMWGARTGELFF. The CDR3 DNA sequence: TGTGCCAGTAGTATGTGGGGAGCAAGGACCGGGGAGCTGTTTTTT.